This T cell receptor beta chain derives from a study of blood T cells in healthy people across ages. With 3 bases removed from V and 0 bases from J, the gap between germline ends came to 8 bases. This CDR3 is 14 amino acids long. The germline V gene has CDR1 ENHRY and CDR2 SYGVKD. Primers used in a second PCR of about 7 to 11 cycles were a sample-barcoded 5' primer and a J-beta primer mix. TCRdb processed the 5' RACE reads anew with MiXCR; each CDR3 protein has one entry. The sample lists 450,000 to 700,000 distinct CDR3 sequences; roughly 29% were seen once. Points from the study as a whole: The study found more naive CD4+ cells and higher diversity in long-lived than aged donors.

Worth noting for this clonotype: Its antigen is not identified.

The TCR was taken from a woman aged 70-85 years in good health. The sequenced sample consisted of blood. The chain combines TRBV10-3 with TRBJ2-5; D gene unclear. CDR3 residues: CAISDRLYQETQYF. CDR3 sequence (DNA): TGTGCCATCAGTGACCGTCTGTACCAAGAGACCCAGTACTTC.